Listed here are 7 T cell receptor beta chains from one sample, sequenced in a study of cytomegalovirus exposure and HLA in healthy donors. The PCR made use of 60 Vbeta and 13 Jbeta primers. TCRdb's table, derived via immunoSEQ multiplex PCR, lists solely in-frame clones and lacks some. This sample has fewer than 250,000 clones; under 90% occur once, and the top ten carry around 1.2%. Sequences were obtained from PBMCs. These receptors were collected from a human donor in good health.

The chain employs TRBV4-1 and TRBJ2-7, with 8 nucleotides matching TRBD1. The germline V gene has CDR1 MGHRA and CDR2 YSYEKL. The CDR3 totals 20 residues. Germline trimming cut 4 bases from V and 0 bases from J; bases unmatched to any gene: 20. Here the CDR3 DNA reads TGCGCCAGCAGCCTAAGCACCCCGGGACAGGCGCCTCGATTCTCCTACGAGCAGTACTTC. This gives the protein CASSLSTPGQAPRFSYEQYF.

This chain links TRBV2 with TRBJ1-3, with no clear D. The germline gives CDR1 SNHLY, CDR2 FYNNEI. The germline V and J ends were trimmed by 6 bases and 0 bases, with 12 bases remaining between them. The CDR3 has 15 residues. The CDR3 DNA sequence: TGTGCCAGCAGCTTCGGGTCGAACTCTGGAAACACCATATATTTT. It specifies CASSFGSNSGNTIYF. Using reference TRBV2 and TRBJ1-3 for the parts outside the CDR3, the full variable domain is EPEVTQTPSHQVTQMGQEVILRCVPISNHLYFYWYRQILGQKVEFLVSFYNNEISEKSEIFDDQFSVERPDGSNFTLKIRSTKLEDSAMYFCASSFGSNSGNTIYFGEGSWLTVV.

V usage is TRBV4-2 and J usage is TRBJ2-3, with a weak D call TRBD1 (6 bases). V shed 0 bases and J shed 7 bases, with 14 bases lying between them. Germline-derived CDR1 and CDR2 are LGHNA and YNFKEQ. The CDR3 covers 15 residues. CDR3 amino acids: CASSQDPGQKNTQYF. DNA for the CDR3: TGTGCCAGCAGCCAAGATCCTGGACAGAAGAATACGCAGTATTTT.

On this clone: One junction end does not reproduce the germline sequence, and a read error may be involved. The sample has other DNA sequences that encode this CDR3 too. The chain is built from TRBV5-8 and TRBJ1-2; D unresolved. The CDR3 totals 12 residues. Germline-derived CDR1 and CDR2 are SGHTS and YDEGEE. The CDR3 sequence: CASSIGQYGYTF. CDR3 in DNA: TGCGCCAGCAGCATTGGGCAGTATGGCTACACCTTC.

The rearrangement uses TRBV11-2 and TRBJ2-7; the D gene is possibly TRBD2 (5 bases). This CDR3 comprises 13 residues. The V and J ends lost 5 bases and 1 base respectively, with 9 bases between them. Per the germline V gene, CDR1 is SGHAT and CDR2 is FQNNGV. The DNA for the CDR3 is TGTGCCAGCAGCCCCCGGGAATCCTACGAGCAGTACTTC. Protein product: CASSPRESYEQYF.

J is TRBJ1-2 and V is TRBV6-6, with a weak D call TRBD1 (6 bases). Germline CDR1 MNHNY, CDR2 SVGAGI (reference sequence). The CDR3 loop spans 13 amino acids. The CDR3 nucleotides read TGTGCGTCACTAGGGGGGGGGCCAAATGGCTACACCTTC. Residues: CASLGGGPNGYTF.

This rearrangement joins TRBV5-8 to TRBJ2-2; 9 bases map to TRBD1. The CDR3 has 15 residues. J gave up 5 bases and V 4 bases, and 6 bases lay outside the gene matches. CDR1 and CDR2 from the germline V gene are SGHTS and YDEGEE. This chain's CDR3 is CASSRDRGSTGELFF. In DNA, the CDR3 is TGTGCCAGCAGCCGTGACAGGGGGAGTACCGGGGAGCTGTTTTTT.